This entry describes one T cell receptor beta chain. The source of the sample is a study of technical replicates of blood from several donors. Generated by immunoSEQ multiplex PCR, the TCRdb table keeps only in-frame clones and is missing some. Of about 83,000 clones detected, 90% to 95% appear once; the ten largest clones hold around 0.25%. Sample: T cells isolated from PBMCs. The sequence was collected from a human donor in good health.

The CDR3 DNA reads as TGTGCCAGCAGTTTAGCACACGGGTCCAATCAGCCCCAGCATTTT. This codes for CASSLAHGSNQPQHF. V is TRBV27 and J is TRBJ1-5; D unresolved. The CDR3 contains 15 residues. V was trimmed by 2 bases and J by 3 bases, leaving 11 bases between them. CDR1 is MNHEY, CDR2 SMNVEV, per germline (reference sequence).